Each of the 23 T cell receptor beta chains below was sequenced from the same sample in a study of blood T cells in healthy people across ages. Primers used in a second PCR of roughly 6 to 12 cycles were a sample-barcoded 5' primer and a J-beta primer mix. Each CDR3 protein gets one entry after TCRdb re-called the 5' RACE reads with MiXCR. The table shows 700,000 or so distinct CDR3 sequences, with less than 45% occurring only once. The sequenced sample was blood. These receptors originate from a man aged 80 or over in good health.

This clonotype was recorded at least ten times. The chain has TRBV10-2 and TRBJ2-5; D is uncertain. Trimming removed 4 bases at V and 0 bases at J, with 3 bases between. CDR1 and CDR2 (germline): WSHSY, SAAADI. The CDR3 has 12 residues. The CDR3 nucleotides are TGCGCCAGCAGTGGGGACCAAGAGACCCAGTACTTC. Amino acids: CASSGDQETQYF.

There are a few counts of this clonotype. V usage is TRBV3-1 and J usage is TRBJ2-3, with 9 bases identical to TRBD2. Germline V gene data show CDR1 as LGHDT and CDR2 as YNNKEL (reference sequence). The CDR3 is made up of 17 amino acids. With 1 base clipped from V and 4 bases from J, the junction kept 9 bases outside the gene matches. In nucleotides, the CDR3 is TGTGCCAGCAGCCAAGGATATGGAGCGGGAGGAGCAGATACGCAGTATTTT. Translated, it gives CASSQGYGAGGADTQYF.

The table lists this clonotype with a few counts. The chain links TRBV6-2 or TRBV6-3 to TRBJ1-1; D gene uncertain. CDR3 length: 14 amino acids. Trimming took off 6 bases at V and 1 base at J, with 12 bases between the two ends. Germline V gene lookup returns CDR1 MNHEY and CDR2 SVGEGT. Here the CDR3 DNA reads TGTGCCAGCAGAGTTACGGACCAGAACACTGAAGCTTTCTTT. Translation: CASRVTDQNTEAFF.

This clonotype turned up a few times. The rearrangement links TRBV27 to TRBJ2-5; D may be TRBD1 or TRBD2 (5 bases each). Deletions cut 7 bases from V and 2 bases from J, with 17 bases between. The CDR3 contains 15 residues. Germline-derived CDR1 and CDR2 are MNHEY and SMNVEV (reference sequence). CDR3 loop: CASTPGWGKQETQYF. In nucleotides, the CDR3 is TGTGCCAGCACCCCAGGGTGGGGGAAACAAGAGACCCAGTACTTC.

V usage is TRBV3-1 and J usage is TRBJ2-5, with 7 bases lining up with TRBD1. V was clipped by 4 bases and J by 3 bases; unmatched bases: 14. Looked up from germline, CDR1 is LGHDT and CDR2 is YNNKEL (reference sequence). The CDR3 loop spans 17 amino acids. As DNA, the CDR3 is TGTGCCAGCAGCCGGAAATACAGGGGTCCCCGGGAAGAGACCCAGTACTTC. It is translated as CASSRKYRGPREETQYF.

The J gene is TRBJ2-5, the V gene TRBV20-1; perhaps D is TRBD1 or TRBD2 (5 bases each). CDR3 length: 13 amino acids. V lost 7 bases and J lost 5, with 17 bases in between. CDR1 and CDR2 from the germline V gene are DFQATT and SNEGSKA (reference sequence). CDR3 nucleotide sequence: TGCAGTGGGACGGACGGGGCAGGCGAGACCCAGTACTTC. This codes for CSGTDGAGETQYF.

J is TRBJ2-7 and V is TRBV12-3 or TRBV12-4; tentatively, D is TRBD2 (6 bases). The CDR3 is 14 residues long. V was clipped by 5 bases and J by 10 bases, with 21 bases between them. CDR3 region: CASSPGTPGEIQYF. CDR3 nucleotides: TGTGCCAGCAGTCCCGGGACTCCCGGGGAGATCCAGTACTTC.

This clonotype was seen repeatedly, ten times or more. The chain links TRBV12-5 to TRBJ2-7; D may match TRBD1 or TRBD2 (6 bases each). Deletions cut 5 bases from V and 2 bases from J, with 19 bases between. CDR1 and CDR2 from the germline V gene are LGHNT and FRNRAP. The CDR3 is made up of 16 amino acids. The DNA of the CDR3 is TGTGCTAGTGGTCCCCCCGGGGGCGGGGATGCCTACGAGCAGTACTTC. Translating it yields CASGPPGGGDAYEQYF.

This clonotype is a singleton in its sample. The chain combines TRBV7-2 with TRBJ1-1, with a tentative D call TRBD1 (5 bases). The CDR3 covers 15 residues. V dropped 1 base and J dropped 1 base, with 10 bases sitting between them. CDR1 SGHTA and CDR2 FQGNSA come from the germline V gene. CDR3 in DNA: TGTGCCAGCAGCTTAGATGGGGGTACGAACACTGAAGCTTTCTTT. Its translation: CASSLDGGTNTEAFF.

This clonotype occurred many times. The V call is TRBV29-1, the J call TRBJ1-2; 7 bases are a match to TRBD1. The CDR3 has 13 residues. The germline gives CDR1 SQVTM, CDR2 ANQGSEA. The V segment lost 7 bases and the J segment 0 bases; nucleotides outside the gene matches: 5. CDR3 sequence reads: CSATGDPNYGYTF. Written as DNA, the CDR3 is TGCAGCGCCACAGGGGATCCTAACTATGGCTACACCTTC.

CDR3 loop: CASSSQGLANYGYTF. CDR3 nucleotides: TGTGCCAGCAGTTCCCAGGGATTAGCTAACTATGGCTACACCTTC. The rearrangement joins TRBV28 to TRBJ1-2; TRBD1 is a possible D gene (5 bases). This CDR3 is 15 amino acids long. Germline loops: CDR1 MDHEN, CDR2 SYDVKM. Trimming removed 4 bases at V and 0 bases at J, with 12 bases between.

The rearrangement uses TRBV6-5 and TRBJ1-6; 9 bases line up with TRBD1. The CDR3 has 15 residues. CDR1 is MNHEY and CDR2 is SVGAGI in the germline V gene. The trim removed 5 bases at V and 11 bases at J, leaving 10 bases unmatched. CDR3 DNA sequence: TGTGCCAGCAGTCCAGAAGGGACAGGGAGGGCACCCCTCCACTTT. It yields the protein CASSPEGTGRAPLHF.

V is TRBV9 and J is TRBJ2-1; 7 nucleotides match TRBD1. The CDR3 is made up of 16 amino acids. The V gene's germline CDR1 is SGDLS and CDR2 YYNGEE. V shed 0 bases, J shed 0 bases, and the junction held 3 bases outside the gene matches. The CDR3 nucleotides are TGTGCCAGCAGCGTAGCCGGGACAGCCTCCTACAATGAGCAGTTCTTC. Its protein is CASSVAGTASYNEQFF.

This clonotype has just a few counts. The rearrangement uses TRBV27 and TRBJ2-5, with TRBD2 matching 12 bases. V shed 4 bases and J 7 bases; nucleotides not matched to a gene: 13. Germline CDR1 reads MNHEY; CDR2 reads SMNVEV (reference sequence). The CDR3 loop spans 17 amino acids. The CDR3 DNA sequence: TGTGCCAGCAGTTCTATAGGACTAGCGGGACTACGGGGGACCCAGTACTTC. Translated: CASSSIGLAGLRGTQYF.

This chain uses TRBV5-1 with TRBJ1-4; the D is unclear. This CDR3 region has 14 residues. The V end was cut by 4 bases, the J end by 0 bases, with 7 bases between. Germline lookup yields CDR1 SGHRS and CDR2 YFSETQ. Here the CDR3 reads CASSPRSTNEKLFF. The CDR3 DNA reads TGCGCCAGCAGCCCCAGATCAACTAATGAAAAACTGTTTTTT.

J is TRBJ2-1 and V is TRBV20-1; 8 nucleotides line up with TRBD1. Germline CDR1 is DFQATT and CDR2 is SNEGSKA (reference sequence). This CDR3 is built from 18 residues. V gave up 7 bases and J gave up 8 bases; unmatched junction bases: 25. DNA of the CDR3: TGCAGTGTGCCCACAATAGGGACAGGAGGATCCGGGGTCGATGAGCAGTTCTTC. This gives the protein CSVPTIGTGGSGVDEQFF.

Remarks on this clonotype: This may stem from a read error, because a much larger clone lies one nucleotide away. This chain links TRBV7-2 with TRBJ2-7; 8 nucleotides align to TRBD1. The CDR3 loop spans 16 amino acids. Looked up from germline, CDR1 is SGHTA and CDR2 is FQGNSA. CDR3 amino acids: CASSLAPAGGSDEQYF. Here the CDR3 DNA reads TGTGCCAGCAGCTTAGCGCCCGCAGGGGGCTCCGACGAGCAGTACTTC.

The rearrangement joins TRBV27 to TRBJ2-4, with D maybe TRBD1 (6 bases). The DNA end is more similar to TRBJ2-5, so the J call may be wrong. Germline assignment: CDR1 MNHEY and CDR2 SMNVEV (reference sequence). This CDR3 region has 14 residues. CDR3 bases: TGTGCCAGCAGTCTTTACCAGGGGTTCGAGACCCAGTACTTC. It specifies CASSLYQGFETQYF.

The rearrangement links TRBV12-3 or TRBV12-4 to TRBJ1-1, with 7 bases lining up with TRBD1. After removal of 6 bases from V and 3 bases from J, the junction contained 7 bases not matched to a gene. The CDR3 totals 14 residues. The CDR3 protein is CASSRQGGDTEAFF. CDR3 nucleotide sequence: TGTGCCAGCAGCCGACAGGGTGGGGACACTGAAGCTTTCTTT.

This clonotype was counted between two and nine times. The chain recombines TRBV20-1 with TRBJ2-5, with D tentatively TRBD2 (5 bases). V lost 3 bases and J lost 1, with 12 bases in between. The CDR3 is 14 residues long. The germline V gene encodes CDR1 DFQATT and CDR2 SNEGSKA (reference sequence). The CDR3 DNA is TGCAGTGCTAGGCGGGCCGAGGCCCAAGAGACCCAGTACTTC. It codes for CSARRAEAQETQYF.

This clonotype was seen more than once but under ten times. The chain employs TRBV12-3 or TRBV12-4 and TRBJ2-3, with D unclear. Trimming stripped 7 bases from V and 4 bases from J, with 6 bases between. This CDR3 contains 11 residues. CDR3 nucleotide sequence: TGTGCCAGCACTATAGCAGATACGCAGTATTTT. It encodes CASTIADTQYF.

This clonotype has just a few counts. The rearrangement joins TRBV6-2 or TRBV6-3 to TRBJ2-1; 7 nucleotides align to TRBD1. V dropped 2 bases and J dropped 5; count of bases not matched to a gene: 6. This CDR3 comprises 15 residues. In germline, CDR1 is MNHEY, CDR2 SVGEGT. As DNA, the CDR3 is TGTGCCAGCAGTTACAAGACAGGGAATCACAATGAGCAGTTCTTC. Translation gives CASSYKTGNHNEQFF.

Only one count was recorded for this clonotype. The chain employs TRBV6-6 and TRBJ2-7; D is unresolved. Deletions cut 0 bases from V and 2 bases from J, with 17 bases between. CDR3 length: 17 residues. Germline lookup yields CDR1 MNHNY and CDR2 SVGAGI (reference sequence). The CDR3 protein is CASSYSMWAALTYEQYF. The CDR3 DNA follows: TGTGCCAGCAGTTACTCGATGTGGGCAGCGTTGACCTACGAGCAGTACTTC.